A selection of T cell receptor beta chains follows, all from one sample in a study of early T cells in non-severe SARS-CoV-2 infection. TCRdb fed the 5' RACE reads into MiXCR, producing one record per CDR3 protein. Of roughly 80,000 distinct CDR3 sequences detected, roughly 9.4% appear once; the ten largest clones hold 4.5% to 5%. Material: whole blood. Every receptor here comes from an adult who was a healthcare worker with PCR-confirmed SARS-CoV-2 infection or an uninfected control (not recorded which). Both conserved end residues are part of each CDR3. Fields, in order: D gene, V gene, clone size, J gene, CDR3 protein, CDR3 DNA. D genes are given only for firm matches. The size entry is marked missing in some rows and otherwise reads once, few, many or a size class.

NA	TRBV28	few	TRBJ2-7	CASSSSQPAQYF	TGTGCCAGCAGTTCGTCACAGCCTGCGCAGTACTTC
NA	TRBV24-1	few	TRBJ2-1	CATDGGSRAKQFF	TGTGCCACCGACGGGGGCTCGAGGGCGAAGCAGTTCTTC
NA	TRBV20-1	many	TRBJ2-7	CSARRGLRYEQYF	TGCAGTGCCCGTCGTGGCCTCCGGTACGAGCAGTACTTC
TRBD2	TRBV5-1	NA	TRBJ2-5	CASSLEVFTSGGPGQYF	TGCGCCAGCAGCTTGGAGGTTTTCACTAGCGGGGGCCCAGGCCAGTACTTC
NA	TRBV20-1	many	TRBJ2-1	CSASPHPGYEQFF	TGCAGTGCTAGCCCCCACCCGGGGTATGAGCAGTTCTTC
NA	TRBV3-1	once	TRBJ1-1	CASSQEFPLGKNTEAFF	TGTGCCAGCAGCCAAGAATTTCCGTTGGGGAAAAACACTGAAGCTTTCTTT
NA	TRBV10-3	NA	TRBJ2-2	CAIRAELPQPGELFF	TGTGCCATCAGAGCGGAACTCCCACAACCCGGGGAGCTGTTTTTT
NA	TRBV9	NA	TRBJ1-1	CASSVDIWSEAFF	TGTGCCAGCAGCGTAGACATCTGGTCTGAAGCTTTCTTT
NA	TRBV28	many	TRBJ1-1	CASSSPTTEAFF	TGTGCCAGCAGTTCACCGACCACTGAAGCTTTCTTT
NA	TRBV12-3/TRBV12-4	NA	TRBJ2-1	CASTPPRTASYNEQFF	TGTGCCAGCACCCCCCCCCGGACAGCCTCCTACAATGAGCAGTTCTTC
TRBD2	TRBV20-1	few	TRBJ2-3	CSAGWTSGPTSTDTQYF	TGCAGTGCTGGTTGGACTAGCGGGCCCACTAGCACAGATACGCAGTATTTT
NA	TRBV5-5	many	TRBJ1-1	CASSSEPNRVLTEAFF	TGTGCCAGCAGCTCGGAGCCCAACAGGGTCCTGACTGAAGCTTTCTTT
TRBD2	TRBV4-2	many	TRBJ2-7	CASSQDGGERAYEQYF	TGTGCCAGCAGCCAAGATGGGGGGGAGCGCGCCTACGAGCAGTACTTC
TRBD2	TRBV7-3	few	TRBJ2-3	CASSSGLAGTAQYF	TGTGCCAGCAGCTCCGGACTAGCGGGAACCGCGCAGTATTTT
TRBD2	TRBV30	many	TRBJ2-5	CAWSVGASGQETQYF	TGTGCCTGGAGTGTCGGGGCTAGCGGCCAAGAGACCCAGTACTTC
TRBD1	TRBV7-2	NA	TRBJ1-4	CASSTTGPNEKLFF	TGTGCCAGCTCCACGACAGGGCCTAATGAAAAACTGTTTTTT
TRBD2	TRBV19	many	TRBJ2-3	CASRTTSGSDTQYF	TGTGCCAGTAGAACGACTAGCGGGAGTGATACGCAGTATTTT
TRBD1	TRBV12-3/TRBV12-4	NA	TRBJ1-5	CASSPGQAGFEPQHF	TGTGCCAGCAGTCCCGGACAGGCCGGTTTTGAACCCCAGCATTTT
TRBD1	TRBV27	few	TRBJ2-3	CASSLVGSTGGSDTQYF	TGTGCCAGCAGTTTAGTAGGGTCGACAGGGGGCTCAGATACGCAGTATTTT
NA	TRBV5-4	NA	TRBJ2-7	CASSLKGAGEQYF	TGTGCCAGCAGCTTAAAGGGGGCGGGAGAGCAGTACTTC
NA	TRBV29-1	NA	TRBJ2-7	CSVSLSYEQYF	TGCAGCGTTTCCCTCAGCTACGAGCAGTACTTC
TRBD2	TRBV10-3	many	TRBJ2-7	CAIRGAGEGYEQYF	TGTGCCATCAGGGGAGCGGGAGAAGGCTACGAGCAGTACTTC
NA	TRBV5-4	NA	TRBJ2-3	CASSPGSPRGDTQYF	TGTGCCAGCAGCCCTGGGAGCCCCCGGGGGGATACGCAGTATTTT
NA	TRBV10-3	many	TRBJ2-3	CAISTGITDTQYF	TGTGCCATCAGCACAGGTATAACAGATACGCAGTATTTT
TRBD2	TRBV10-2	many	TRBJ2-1	CASRRASGSLNEQFF	TGCGCCAGCAGAAGGGCTAGCGGGAGTTTAAATGAGCAGTTCTTC
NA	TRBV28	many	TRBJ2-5	CASSRQETQYF	TGTGCCAGCAGTCGCCAAGAGACCCAGTACTTC
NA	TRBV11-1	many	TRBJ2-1	CASSTPKGPRDNEQFF	TGTGCCAGCAGCACCCCGAAGGGACCAAGAGACAATGAGCAGTTCTTC
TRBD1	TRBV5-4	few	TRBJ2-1	CASSSTGGHEQFF	TGTGCCAGCAGCTCTACAGGGGGCCATGAGCAGTTCTTC
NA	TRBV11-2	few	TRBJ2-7	CASSLSRGYEQYF	TGTGCCAGCAGCTTATCCCGGGGCTACGAGCAGTACTTC